This entry lists 21 T cell receptor beta chains sequenced from one sample in a study of T cell changes during pregnancy in multiple sclerosis. Profiled with immunoSEQ multiplex PCR; TCRdb holds only in-frame clones, not every one. The table has about 74,000 clones, approximately 91% seen once. The input for sequencing was peripheral blood, taken before pregnancy. These receptors all stem from a female donor with multiple sclerosis, enrolled in a pregnancy study.

This clone appeared a single time. The chain has TRBV30 and TRBJ2-7; TRBD1 matches 7 bases. This CDR3 spans 14 amino acids. Losses at the gene ends were 0 bases for V and 7 bases for J; bases not matched to a gene: 9. The germline gives CDR1 GTSNPN, CDR2 SVGIG (reference sequence). Here the CDR3 reads CAWSVVYRTGEQYF. The DNA for the CDR3 is TGTGCCTGGAGTGTAGTATATCGGACAGGTGAGCAGTACTTC.

This rearrangement joins TRBV7-6 to TRBJ1-4; D is perhaps TRBD1 (6 bases). The germline V gene encodes CDR1 SGHVS and CDR2 FNYEAQ. The CDR3 extends over 14 amino acids. Between the trimmed V and J ends, which lost 1 base and 4 bases, there was a span of 7 bases. The CDR3 coding sequence is TGTGCCAGCAGCTTAGGAGGGGGTAATGAAAAACTGTTTTTT. Its translation is CASSLGGGNEKLFF. Supplemented by reference TRBV7-6 and TRBJ1-4, the full variable domain reads GAGVSQSPRYKVTKRGQDVALRCDPISGHVSLYWYRQALGQGPEFLTYFNYEAQQDKSGLPNDRFSAERPEGSISTLTIQRTEQRDSAMYRCASSLGGGNEKLFFGSGTQLSVL.

V and J are TRBV6-5 and TRBJ1-1; a possible D gene is TRBD1 (6 bases). V dropped 2 bases and J dropped 2 bases, with 12 bases sitting between them. The CDR3 contains 15 residues. Germline CDR1 and CDR2: MNHEY and SVGAGI. CDR3 in amino acids: CASSYGGASNTEAFF. The CDR3 DNA is TGTGCCAGCAGTTACGGGGGGGCGTCAAACACTGAAGCTTTCTTT.

Only one count was recorded for this clone. The chain uses TRBV28 and TRBJ1-6; the match to TRBD1 covers 7 bases. From germline, CDR1 is MDHEN and CDR2 SYDVKM. The CDR3 runs to 16 residues. The ends lost 10 bases at V and 8 bases at J; junction bases unmatched: 17. CDR3 sequence: CATLRKGARRYSPLHF. The DNA of the CDR3 is TGTGCCACCCTTAGGAAGGGGGCGCGCAGATATTCACCCCTCCACTTT.

The CDR3 sequence: CASSYNPSSYNEQFF. CDR3 DNA: TGTGCCAGCAGCTATAACCCTAGCTCCTACAATGAGCAGTTCTTC. The chain recombines TRBV7-3 with TRBJ2-1; D is undetermined. The CDR3 runs 15 residues. Germline CDR1 reads SGHTA; CDR2 reads FQGTGA. The V gene lost 4 bases and the J gene lost 0 bases, with 10 bases spanning the gap.

The chain links TRBV29-1 to TRBJ1-1, with D possibly matching TRBD1 (5 bases). Germline values: CDR1 SQVTM, CDR2 ANQGSEA. V was shortened by 3 bases and J by 3 bases, with 17 bases between the two germline ends. The CDR3 runs to 15 residues. CDR3 in DNA: TGCAGCGTTGACAGGGTTTATAGAAAGGACACTGAAGCTTTCTTT. Translation gives CSVDRVYRKDTEAFF.

V is TRBV19 and J is TRBJ1-2; possibly TRBD1 for D (5 bases). CDR1 is LNHDA, CDR2 SQIVND, per germline (reference sequence). The CDR3 runs to 15 residues. V was trimmed by 4 bases and J by 4 bases, leaving 16 bases between them. This CDR3 is CASSTDSSWGYGYTF. Here the CDR3 DNA reads TGTGCCAGTAGTACCGACAGTTCGTGGGGCTATGGCTACACCTTC.

The chain joins TRBV5-4 to TRBJ1-6; D unresolved. The germline V and J ends were trimmed by 0 bases and 9 bases, with 13 bases remaining between them. The CDR3 has 15 residues. Germline lookup yields CDR1 SGHNT and CDR2 YYREEE (reference sequence). CDR3 sequence reads: CASSLGAVEGSPLHF. The CDR3 DNA follows: TGTGCCAGCAGCTTGGGGGCAGTGGAAGGTTCACCCCTCCACTTT.

The chain recombines TRBV11-2 with TRBJ1-2, with 10 nucleotides matching TRBD1. Germline CDR1 reads SGHAT; CDR2 reads FQNNGV. V was pared by 3 bases and J by 4 bases, with 2 bases of the junction left unmatched. The CDR3 has 14 residues. CDR3 DNA sequence: TGTGCCAGCAGCTTGACAGGGGGCGGCTATGGCTACACCTTC. This translates into CASSLTGGGYGYTF.

V gene TRBV10-1 combines with J gene TRBJ2-1; no reliable D call. V dropped 0 bases and J dropped 0 bases, with 18 bases sitting between them. The germline CDR1 and CDR2 sequences are WNHNN and SYGVQD (reference sequence). This CDR3 spans 19 amino acids. The chain's CDR3 is CASSESIIARGSSYNEQFF. For the CDR3, the DNA is TGCGCCAGCAGTGAGTCGATTATAGCTCGCGGCAGCTCCTACAATGAGCAGTTCTTC.

The rearrangement links TRBV4-1 to TRBJ2-2; possibly TRBD2 for D (5 bases). In germline, CDR1 is MGHRA, CDR2 YSYEKL. The ends were cut back, 0 bases at V and 0 bases at J, with 11 bases in the middle. The CDR3 contains 17 residues. The DNA of the CDR3 is TGCGCCAGCAGCCAAGATCATCGAGCGGCGAACACCGGGGAGCTGTTTTTT. Translated, it gives CASSQDHRAANTGELFF.

V is TRBV19 and J is TRBJ2-7, with 9 positions matching TRBD1. Unmatched junction bases numbered 10, after V lost 6 bases and J lost 4 bases. Germline CDR1 and CDR2: LNHDA and SQIVND (reference sequence). This CDR3 is 15 amino acids long. The CDR3 sequence: CASSPHTGGLYEQYF. The CDR3 coding sequence is TGTGCCAGTAGCCCCCATACAGGGGGCTTATACGAGCAGTACTTC. Full variable domain (missing parts from reference TRBV19 and TRBJ2-7): DGGITQSPKYLFRKEGQNVTLSCEQNLNHDAMYWYRQDPGQGLRLIYYSQIVNDFQKGDIAEGYSVSREKKESFPLTVTSAQKNPTAFYLCASSPHTGGLYEQYFGPGTRLTVT.

The chain joins TRBV27 to TRBJ2-7, with 8 bases matching TRBD2. The CDR3 loop spans 15 amino acids. After removal of 6 bases from V and 0 bases from J, the junction contained 7 bases not matched to a gene. Germline V gene data show CDR1 as MNHEY and CDR2 as SMNVEV (reference sequence). The CDR3 spells CASSSRGRSSYEQYF. CDR3 in DNA: TGTGCCAGCAGCTCACGCGGGAGGAGCTCCTACGAGCAGTACTTC.

The rearrangement links TRBV4-2 to TRBJ2-1; the D gene is possibly TRBD1 (5 bases). The CDR3 length is 12 residues. The germline V and J ends were trimmed by 3 bases and 7 bases, with 7 bases remaining between them. Germline-derived CDR1 and CDR2 are LGHNA and YNFKEQ. The chain's CDR3 is CASSQGHNEQFF. As DNA, the CDR3 is TGTGCCAGCAGCCAGGGGCATAATGAGCAGTTCTTC.

This chain connects TRBV4-3 to TRBJ1-1; D gene ambiguous. Germline-derived CDR1 and CDR2 are LGHNA and YSLEER. This CDR3 region has 15 residues. V lost 0 bases to trimming and J lost 5 bases, with 13 bases between them. CDR3 in amino acids: CASSQDRAGRTEAFF. CDR3 nucleotide sequence: TGCGCCAGCAGCCAAGATCGGGCGGGTAGGACTGAAGCTTTCTTT.

The CDR3 region is CASSNPSEQYF. CDR3 sequence (DNA): TGTGCCAGCAGCAACCCGAGCGAGCAGTACTTC. The rearrangement links TRBV7-8 to TRBJ2-7; D not certain. The CDR3 loop spans 11 amino acids. Trimming left V 5 bases short and J 6 bases short, with 8 bases between. Germline lookup yields CDR1 SGHVS and CDR2 FQNEAQ. Using reference TRBV7-8 and TRBJ2-7 for the parts outside the CDR3, the full variable domain is GAGVSQSPRYKVAKRGQDVALRCDPISGHVSLFWYQQALGQGPEFLTYFQNEAQLDKSGLPSDRFFAERPEGSVSTLKIQRTQQEDSAVYLCASSNPSEQYFGPGTRLTVT.

This rearrangement joins TRBV4-2 to TRBJ1-6, with D unclear. The germline V and J ends were trimmed by 3 bases and 8 bases, with 14 bases remaining between them. The CDR3 consists of 15 residues. Germline lookup yields CDR1 LGHNA and CDR2 YNFKEQ. The CDR3 DNA sequence: TGTGCCAGCAGCCAGACGCCCGCCCGGGATTCACCCCTCCACTTT. As protein: CASSQTPARDSPLHF.

This clone was detected only a few times. The chain links TRBV5-1 to TRBJ1-4; TRBD1 aligns across 8 bases. The germline V gene encodes CDR1 SGHRS and CDR2 YFSETQ. The CDR3 has 15 residues. J lost 0 bases, V lost 2 bases, and 0 bases had no gene match. This chain's CDR3 is CASSLQGATNEKLFF. The CDR3 DNA follows: TGCGCCAGCAGCTTACAGGGGGCAACTAATGAAAAACTGTTTTTT.

This clone came up once. The gene calls are TRBV5-1 and TRBJ1-1; D is ambiguous. The CDR3 sequence is 16 residues long. From germline, CDR1 is SGHRS and CDR2 YFSETQ. The ends were cut back, 4 bases at V and 0 bases at J, with 16 bases in the middle. In nucleotides, the CDR3 is TGCGCCAGCAGCACCCTCCTCCGGAGCATGAACACTGAAGCTTTCTTT. The encoded protein is CASSTLLRSMNTEAFF.

The chain joins TRBV18 to TRBJ1-5; D possibly corresponds to TRBD1 (5 bases). Trimming took off 0 bases at V and 7 bases at J, with 10 bases between the two ends. The CDR3 spans 14 residues. Germline V gene data show CDR1 as KGHSH and CDR2 as LQKENI. Here the CDR3 reads CASSPPGGDQPQHF. The CDR3 DNA is TGTGCCAGCTCACCACCGGGAGGGGACCAGCCCCAGCATTTT.

The chain recombines TRBV2 with TRBJ1-3; TRBD1 is a possible D gene (5 bases). CDR3 size: 17 residues. Trimming shortened V by 4 bases and J by 2 bases, and 18 bases separated the two germline ends. Germline CDR1 is SNHLY and CDR2 is FYNNEI. The CDR3 bases are TGTGCCAGCAGTGTACCCCTAATCGGGGGACCTGGAAACACCATATATTTT. It is translated as CASSVPLIGGPGNTIYF.